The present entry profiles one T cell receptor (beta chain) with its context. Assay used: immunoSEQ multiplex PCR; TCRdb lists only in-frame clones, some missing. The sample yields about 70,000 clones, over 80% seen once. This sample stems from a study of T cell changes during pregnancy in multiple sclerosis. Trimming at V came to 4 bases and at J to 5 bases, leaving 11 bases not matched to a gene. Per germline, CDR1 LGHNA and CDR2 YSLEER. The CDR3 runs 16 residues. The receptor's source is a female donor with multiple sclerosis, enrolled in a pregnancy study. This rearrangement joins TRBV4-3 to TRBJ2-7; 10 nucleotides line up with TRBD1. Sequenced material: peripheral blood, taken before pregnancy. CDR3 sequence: CASSPSTGTGANEQYF. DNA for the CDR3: TGCGCCAGCAGCCCTTCCACAGGGACAGGGGCCAACGAGCAGTACTTC.